Each of the 2 T cell receptor beta chains below was sequenced from the same sample in a study of response to subunit inactivated influenza vaccine. TCRdb fed the RT-PCR reads into MiXCR, producing one record per CDR3 protein. Seen here are about 620,000 distinct CDR3 sequences, about 10% observed once, and the top ten hold approximately 10%. This sample was shared with a second study, whose subject was T cells expressing NK-cell markers. Turning to that study: UMIs accompanied the 5'RACE template switching by which TCR beta cDNA was made.

The starting material was PBMCs from blood, obtained on the day of vaccination. These receptors all come from a man in his fifties who received an inactivated influenza vaccine.

There are a few counts of this clonotype. J is TRBJ1-2 and V is TRBV12-3 or TRBV12-4, with D possibly being TRBD1 (5 bases). This CDR3 has 15 residues. V shed 6 bases and J shed 8 bases, with 22 bases lying between them. In nucleotides, the CDR3 is TGTGCCAGCAGCGCATCGTTCAGGGAGGGGCGCGGCTACACCTTC. It is translated as CASSASFREGRGYTF.

The chain joins TRBV30 to TRBJ2-2; TRBD1 is a possible D gene (6 bases). The CDR3 has 14 amino acids. V lost 3 bases and J lost 1, with 9 bases in between. CDR1 is GTSNPN and CDR2 is SVGIG in the germline V gene (reference sequence). CDR3 protein: CAWRRTENTGELFF. The CDR3 DNA is TGTGCCTGGAGACGGACAGAGAACACCGGGGAGCTGTTTTTT.